Listed below are T cell receptor beta chains from one sample, sequenced in a study of T cell responses to AZD1222 COVID-19 vaccine. This table comes from immunoSEQ multiplex PCR, and its TCRdb copy is limited to in-frame clones, with some not included. This sample yields some 120,000 clones, of which over 75% are seen a single time; approximately 8.1% belongs to the top ten. The sequences come from peripheral blood, collected on day 0 of AZD1222 vaccination. The receptors stem from an adult in good health. Both conserved end residues are part of each CDR3. D genes are given only for firm matches. Size is stated for part of the rows, as once, few or many counts, or as a class when the clone is expanded.

v_call,d_call,j_call,clone_size,cdr3_nt,cdr3_aa
TRBV28,-,TRBJ1-2,few,TGTGCCAGCAGCCCGAGGGAGGCGAGAACTTTAAGGTATGGCTACACCTTC,CASSPREARTLRYGYTF
TRBV20-1,-,TRBJ2-7,few,TGCAGTGCTTCGAGGGGGTACGAGCAGTACTTC,CSASRGYEQYF
TRBV7-2,-,TRBJ2-7,-,TGTGCCAGCAGCCAAGGGGGACGTAAGCAGTACTTC,CASSQGGRKQYF
TRBV29-1,-,TRBJ2-1,-,TGCAGCGTTGTCCGGGACAACGACAATGAGCAGTTCTTC,CSVVRDNDNEQFF
TRBV29-1,TRBD1,TRBJ2-5,-,TGCAGCTTGACAGGGTCACAAGAGACCCAGTACTTC,CSLTGSQETQYF
TRBV28,-,TRBJ1-5,-,TGTGCCAGCAACGGACTTGGCAATCAGCCCCAGCATTTT,CASNGLGNQPQHF
TRBV6-5,-,TRBJ2-2,-,TGTGCCAGCAGTCCAGGCACCGGGGAGCTGTTTTTT,CASSPGTGELFF
TRBV5-1,-,TRBJ2-3,-,TGCGCCAGCAGTTTCGGACAGCCGGGGGCAGATACGCAGTATTTT,CASSFGQPGADTQYF
TRBV9,-,TRBJ1-6,-,TGTGCCAGCAGCGTCGGCAGGAACAATTCACCCCTCCACTTT,CASSVGRNNSPLHF
TRBV19,-,TRBJ1-5,once,TGTGCCAGTAGTGGTGGCCGGATTAGCAATCAGCCCCAGCATTTT,CASSGGRISNQPQHF
TRBV7-2,-,TRBJ1-5,-,TGTGCCAGCAGTCGGACCCCGGGGGGTCGTCAGCCCCAGCATTTT,CASSRTPGGRQPQHF
TRBV5-4,TRBD1,TRBJ1-2,-,TGTGCCAGCAGCTTGGGGACAGGGGGTAGTGGCTATGGTTACACCTTC,CASSLGTGGSGYGYTF
TRBV7-9,TRBD2,TRBJ2-1,once,TGTGCCAGCAGCTTAGTCACTAGCGGGCCCCAGGGGGAGCAGTTCTTC,CASSLVTSGPQGEQFF
TRBV27,TRBD1,TRBJ2-1,-,TGTGCCAGCAGTCGGCCGGGACAGGGGGCAGGTGAGCAGTTCTTC,CASSRPGQGAGEQFF
TRBV14,-,TRBJ1-1,few,TGTGCCAGCAGCCCCCGAGCAGCCGGGACTGAAGCTTTCTTT,CASSPRAAGTEAFF
TRBV12-3/TRBV12-4,-,TRBJ1-6,-,TGTGCGGCAGGGGCGTCCCAAAGTTCACCCCTCCACTTT,CAAGASQSSPLHF
TRBV5-1,TRBD1,TRBJ2-5,-,TGCGCCAGCAGCTTGGCCCCCGGACAGGGACCGCAAGAGACCCAGTACTTC,CASSLAPGQGPQETQYF
TRBV7-2,-,TRBJ1-3,-,TGTGCCAGCAGCGCCAGTGGAGGCAGGGCTGGAAACACCATATATTTT,CASSASGGRAGNTIYF
TRBV5-1,-,TRBJ1-6,-,TGCGCCAGCAGCTTGGTGCAGGGACGGTCACCCCTCCACTTT,CASSLVQGRSPLHF
TRBV27,-,TRBJ1-6,-,TGTGCCAGCAGTTTACAGGCTAATTCACCCCTCCACTTT,CASSLQANSPLHF
TRBV4-2,-,TRBJ2-3,-,TGTGCCAGCAGCCAGGGCATACACACAGATACGCAGTATTTT,CASSQGIHTDTQYF
TRBV6-5,TRBD1,TRBJ1-1,-,TGTGCCAGTAGGGACAGCAGCTGGACTGAAGCTTTCTTT,CASRDSSWTEAFF
TRBV11-2,-,TRBJ2-1,-,TGTGCCAGCAGCCCCTCGGGGGCGCCCCCCCCGTTCTTC,CASSPSGAPPPFF
TRBV7-9,-,TRBJ2-2,-,TGTGCCAGCAGCTTCGGAACAGGGCGTCCCGGGGAGCTGTTTTTT,CASSFGTGRPGELFF
TRBV30,-,TRBJ1-5,-,TGTGCCTGGAGTCCCTCGGGGGATCAGCCCCAGCATTTT,CAWSPSGDQPQHF
TRBV19,TRBD1,TRBJ2-7,-,TGTGCCAGTAGTATAGGGGTGGACAGGCCCTACGAGCAGTACTTC,CASSIGVDRPYEQYF
TRBV28,-,TRBJ1-5,-,TGTGCCAGCAGTCCTTGGGACGGATTCAATCAGCCCCAGCATTTT,CASSPWDGFNQPQHF
TRBV5-1,TRBD1,TRBJ2-3,-,TGCGCCAGCAGCTTCGGGACAGGGGGAGATACGCAGTATTTT,CASSFGTGGDTQYF
TRBV7-2,-,TRBJ1-6,-,TGTGCCAGCAGCCGGTCCGGTACCAATAATTCACCCCTCCACTTT,CASSRSGTNNSPLHF
TRBV27,-,TRBJ2-1,-,TGTGCCAGCAGTTTCATTGTCTCCTACAATGAGCAGTTCTTC,CASSFIVSYNEQFF
TRBV10-2,-,TRBJ2-5,-,TGCGCCAGCACCGGGCAGGGGAAAGAGACCCAGTACTTC,CASTGQGKETQYF
TRBV30,TRBD1,TRBJ2-2,-,TGTGCCTGGACCCGGACAGGGAAACCGACCGGGGAGCTGTTTTTT,CAWTRTGKPTGELFF
TRBV19,TRBD1,TRBJ1-5,-,TGTGCCAGTAGTATTAGGGGGACAGGGGGAAGAAGCAATCAGCCCCAGCATTTT,CASSIRGTGGRSNQPQHF
TRBV4-1,TRBD1,TRBJ2-2,-,TGCGCCAGCAGCTTCGGACAGGGGGCTTCGAACACCGGGGAGCTGTTTTTT,CASSFGQGASNTGELFF
TRBV20-1,-,TRBJ2-3,-,TGCAGTGCTAGGGTCACAGATACGCAGTATTTT,CSARVTDTQYF
TRBV5-4,-,TRBJ1-4,-,TGTGCCAGCAGCCCCCGAGCGGCTAATGAAAAACTGTTTTTT,CASSPRAANEKLFF
TRBV24-1,-,TRBJ1-1,once,TGTGCCACCAGTGATAGGGCAGGGGATACTTTCTTT,CATSDRAGDTFF
TRBV27,-,TRBJ1-1,-,TGTGCCAGCAGTCCCCTGACGCAGGGCACTGAAGCTTTCTTT,CASSPLTQGTEAFF
TRBV6-2/TRBV6-3,-,TRBJ2-7,-,TGTGCCAGCAGCCCGGACAGATACGAGCAGTACTTC,CASSPDRYEQYF
TRBV7-2,-,TRBJ1-2,-,TGTGCCAGCAGCCCATGGACAACCCCGTCCTATGGCTACACCTTC,CASSPWTTPSYGYTF
TRBV2,-,TRBJ2-5,-,TGTGCCAGCAGTGGGGGCCCGGTCCAAGAGACCCAGTACTTC,CASSGGPVQETQYF
TRBV4-1,-,TRBJ1-5,-,TGCGCCAGCAGCCAAGTTATCAATCAGCCCCAGCATTTT,CASSQVINQPQHF
TRBV7-3,-,TRBJ1-3,-,TGTGCCAGCAGCTTATCTGGGAATACTGGAAACACCATATATTTT,CASSLSGNTGNTIYF
TRBV6-6,TRBD2,TRBJ2-7,-,TGTGCCAGCAGTTACGGGGGGGTCGAGCAGTACTTC,CASSYGGVEQYF
TRBV9,TRBD1,TRBJ1-1,-,TGTGCCACACAGGGGGCCGGCACTGAAGCTTTCTTT,CATQGAGTEAFF